Below, one TCR beta chain is given with its context. This clonotype was counted ten times or more. This receptor's antigen is unknown. Per-base qualities were not stored, and no clone one base away is much larger. This specimen belongs to a study of T cells after yellow fever vaccination (dated by TCRdb to between 2019 and 2020). Describing the broader study: Libraries from fractions with low cell numbers were prepared with the SMART-Seq v4 Ultra Low Input RNA kit. Two healthy male donors made up the cohort, one aged 18 to 30 years and the other aged 30 to 39 years. To track T-cell clones before and after primary and booster YFV17D yellow fever vaccination, bulk TCR alpha and beta repertoires were sequenced longitudinally. Blood samples were taken at several timepoints before and after primary and secondary immunization, and bulk PBMC replicates and cell subsets were isolated. The paper as a whole reports these results and caveats: Because the study included only a couple of donors, the extent to which the findings can be generalized is limited. FACS-sorted repertoires could contain abundant contaminating clonotypes from the bulk population, so computational filtering was required. A small fraction of clonotypes showed up in both the CD4 and CD8 compartments, probably as a result of convergent recombination. The secondary T-cell response was found to be weaker but faster than the primary response, with a peak reached on day 5 rather than on day 15. After the booster, most clones that had expanded after primary vaccination were detected again (around 97% of CD4 and around 88% of CD8), suggesting broad maintenance of memory.

The treatment or condition label, as the study defines it: live attenuated yellow fever vaccine strain. At every blood-draw timepoint, two biological replicates of bulk PBMCs were collected. PBMCs were isolated from peripheral blood using a standard Ficoll-Paque protocol. TriZol was used to extract RNA from bulk PBMCs, from CD4 and CD8 fractions, and from dextramer-positive and dextramer-negative fractions. For CDR1 and CDR2, the germline V gene lists MNHEY and SVGAGI. Its CDR3 holds 14 amino acids, cysteine through phenylalanine. Solely the CDR3 DNA is kept, with 42 bases framed from the first base. V sheds 6 bases and J sheds 8 bases, leaving 17 bases between their ends. Sequenced using an Illumina NovaSeq 6000. TCR cDNA was made using 5'RACE template switching, a step that added a universal primer site and unique molecular identifiers. Priming for cDNA synthesis came from both the TCR alpha and TCR beta constant segments. Two PCR steps were used to amplify libraries, with sample barcodes and sequencing adapters being added in the second step. Sequencing of the libraries was done on either Illumina HiSeq 2500 (2x100 bp) or NovaSeq (2x150 bp). In the original analysis: MIGEC was used to demultiplex reads and collapse the reads into UMI consensus sequences, and MiXCR was used for V(D)J alignment. Using edgeR on replicate PBMC samples, clonotypes were called vaccine-responding if FDR was below 0.01 and the log2 fold change was above 5 up to day 15. Each bulk clonotype received a CD4 or CD8 identity based on whether the sequenced CD4 or CD8 repertoire contained that clonotype at higher abundance. The public reads were quality trimmed at Q25 with fastp and then assembled into clones with MiXCR by TCRdb, keeping productive beta chains. Each entry merges the rows of one CDR3 protein and shows their most common DNA and genes. TCRdb, rather than the study authors, made the V and J calls. The sample table contains hundreds of thousands of distinct CDR3 sequences; only one count was recorded for roughly 3.5% of them. Together, the top ten hold 20% to 25% of the sample.

This clonotype was sampled from a man between 18 and 29 years old who received the YFV17D yellow fever vaccine. Recombination connected TRBV6-5 to TRBJ2-4, with TRBD1 as a weak D call on 6 bases. The sample here was PBMCs, taken on the day of the yellow fever booster vaccination. The DNA sequence follows: TGTGCCAGCAGCACCGGACGGACAGCGGACATTCAGTACTTC. This encodes CASSTGRTADIQYF.